Listed below are T cell receptor beta chains from one sample, sequenced in a study of beta chain features in type 1 diabetes. Profiling relied on immunoSEQ multiplex PCR, and the TCRdb table lists in-frame clones only, not all of them. Of 150,000 or so clones listed, less than 9.5% were seen once; the top ten hold approximately 2.2%. Sequences were obtained from central memory CD4+ T cells from blood. The source of these receptors is a woman under 30 in good health. Each CDR3 is given with its conserved first and last residue. The D gene is left open where the match is weak. Clone size appears in some rows only: once, few, many, or a class for an expanded clone.

TRBV19	few	NA	TRBJ2-1	CASSIDPAYNEQFF	TGTGCCAGTAGTATAGACCCAGCGTACAATGAGCAGTTCTTC
TRBV4-1	few	NA	TRBJ1-1	CASSLTGVTNTEAFF	TGCGCCAGCAGCCTCACGGGAGTTACAAACACTGAAGCTTTCTTT
TRBV30	NA	NA	TRBJ1-5	CAWSGVGGEQPQHF	TGTGCCTGGAGTGGGGTCGGGGGGGAGCAGCCCCAGCATTTT
TRBV6-5	NA	TRBD1	TRBJ2-5	CASRLTGALQETQYF	TGTGCCAGCAGACTTACAGGGGCGCTACAAGAGACCCAGTACTTC
TRBV4-2	NA	TRBD2	TRBJ2-7	CASSGTSGGSYEQYF	TGTGCCAGCAGCGGGACTAGCGGGGGTAGCTACGAGCAGTACTTC
TRBV14	few	NA	TRBJ2-4	CASSQDFDRRNIQYF	TGTGCCAGCAGCCAAGATTTTGACAGGAGGAACATTCAGTACTTC
TRBV2	few	NA	TRBJ2-6	CASSRAGANVLTF	TGTGCCAGCTCCCGGGCTGGGGCCAACGTCCTGACTTTC
TRBV7-7	NA	TRBD2	TRBJ2-5	CASADGGGQETQYF	TGTGCTAGCGCTGACGGGGGGGGCCAAGAGACCCAGTACTTC
TRBV30	NA	TRBD1	TRBJ1-2	CAWSLEGGSGYTF	TGTGCCTGGAGTCTGGAAGGGGGCTCTGGCTACACCTTC
TRBV4-1	NA	NA	TRBJ2-7	CASSHGLEGVYEQYF	TGCGCCAGCAGCCACGGTCTCGAGGGGGTCTACGAGCAGTACTTC
TRBV7-9	NA	NA	TRBJ2-1	CASSSRGEQFF	TGTGCCAGCAGCTCCCGGGGGGAGCAGTTCTTC
TRBV7-9	NA	NA	TRBJ1-1	CASSPSFMNTEAFF	TGTGCCAGCAGCCCTTCCTTTATGAACACTGAAGCTTTCTTT
TRBV29-1	NA	NA	TRBJ2-7	CSVGTVYEQYF	TGCAGCGTTGGGACAGTCTACGAGCAGTACTTC
TRBV9	NA	NA	TRBJ1-3	CASSAYSGNTIYF	TGTGCCAGCAGCGCTTACTCTGGAAACACCATATATTTT
TRBV5-1	few	NA	TRBJ2-1	CASSPLGGEAGNNEQFF	TGCGCCAGCAGCCCCCTCGGTGGGGAGGCAGGAAACAATGAGCAGTTCTTC
TRBV11-2	few	NA	TRBJ2-1	CASSSGGYNEQFF	TGTGCCAGCAGCTCCGGTGGCTACAATGAGCAGTTCTTC
TRBV28	few	NA	TRBJ1-1	CASRAGWTEAFF	TGTGCCAGCAGGGCAGGGTGGACTGAAGCTTTCTTT
TRBV11-1	NA	NA	TRBJ1-4	CASSLAREKLFF	TGTGCCAGCAGCTTAGCGCGCGAAAAACTGTTTTTT
TRBV5-1	NA	NA	TRBJ1-1	CASSLGSVSGTEAFF	TGCGCCAGCAGCTTGGGATCGGTTTCGGGCACTGAAGCTTTCTTT
TRBV30	few	NA	TRBJ1-2	CACPRTANYGYTF	TGTGCCTGCCCCCGGACAGCTAACTATGGCTACACCTTC
TRBV6-5	few	NA	TRBJ2-3	CASSYSAQGTDTQYF	TGTGCCAGCAGTTACTCGGCTCAGGGGACAGATACGCAGTATTTT
TRBV11-2	NA	NA	TRBJ2-7	CASSLSNEQYF	TGTGCCAGCAGCTTGAGCAACGAGCAGTACTTC
TRBV11-3	NA	TRBD2	TRBJ2-1	CASSPSVLAGVDNEQFF	TGTGCCAGCAGCCCCTCAGTGCTAGCGGGAGTGGACAATGAGCAGTTCTTC
TRBV5-4	many	NA	TRBJ1-1	CASSSDSYTEAFF	TGTGCCAGCAGCTCCGACTCCTACACTGAAGCTTTCTTT
TRBV5-1	few	NA	TRBJ2-5	CASSLQGGEETQYF	TGCGCCAGCAGCTTGCAGGGGGGCGAAGAGACCCAGTACTTC
TRBV2	NA	TRBD2	TRBJ2-6	CASSSGRGFSGANVLTF	TGTGCCAGCTCTAGCGGGAGGGGCTTCTCTGGGGCCAACGTCCTGACTTTC
TRBV4-2	NA	TRBD2	TRBJ2-1	CASSQGGSGAHNEQFF	TGTGCCAGCAGCCAAGGAGGGAGCGGGGCCCACAATGAGCAGTTCTTC
TRBV30	few	NA	TRBJ2-1	CAWSAGAGIEQFF	TGTGCCTGGAGTGCGGGAGCAGGGATTGAGCAGTTCTTC
TRBV6-5	NA	NA	TRBJ1-5	CASSGGKIDQPQHF	TGTGCCAGCAGTGGAGGAAAGATCGATCAGCCCCAGCATTTT
TRBV27	few	TRBD1	TRBJ2-7	CARPVVGTGFYEQYF	TGTGCCAGACCCGTCGTGGGGACAGGGTTCTACGAGCAGTACTTC
TRBV25-1	NA	TRBD1	TRBJ2-1	CASSLTGTGTNEQFF	TGTGCCAGCAGCTTAACCGGGACAGGTACCAATGAGCAGTTCTTC
TRBV29-1	NA	NA	TRBJ1-4	CSVEGVGGEKLFF	TGCAGCGTTGAAGGTGTGGGAGGTGAAAAACTGTTTTTT
TRBV9	few	TRBD1	TRBJ2-7	CASSVEAGTGGSEQYF	TGTGCCAGCAGCGTAGAGGCCGGGACAGGGGGCTCGGAGCAGTACTTC
TRBV4-2	few	NA	TRBJ2-3	CASSPKEARADTQYF	TGTGCCAGCAGCCCCAAGGAAGCGAGGGCAGATACGCAGTATTTT
TRBV14	NA	NA	TRBJ2-1	CASSHATRGFYNEQFF	TGTGCCAGCAGCCATGCGACCAGGGGATTTTACAATGAGCAGTTCTTC
TRBV15	many	TRBD2	TRBJ2-4	CATSTSAGGPDIQYF	TGTGCCACCAGTACCTCTGCGGGAGGGCCAGACATTCAGTACTTC
TRBV7-2	few	TRBD1	TRBJ2-1	CASSFDRGSYNEQFF	TGTGCCAGCAGCTTTGACAGGGGGTCTTACAATGAGCAGTTCTTC
TRBV30	few	NA	TRBJ2-1	CAWNPDLWQGFFF	TGTGCCTGGAACCCAGACCTATGGCAGGGTTTCTTCTTC
TRBV18	NA	NA	TRBJ1-1	CASSAGPSNTEAFF	TGTGCCAGCTCCGCGGGACCCTCGAACACTGAAGCTTTCTTT
TRBV6-5	few	TRBD2	TRBJ2-7	CASSYPGRDEQYF	TGTGCCAGCAGTTATCCTGGGAGGGACGAGCAGTACTTC
TRBV5-1	NA	TRBD2	TRBJ2-5	CASTRGAAGVQETQYF	TGCGCCAGCACCCGGGGGGCAGCGGGGGTTCAAGAGACCCAGTACTTC
TRBV30	few	NA	TRBJ2-7	CAWSFSASVPYEQYF	TGTGCCTGGAGTTTCTCGGCTAGCGTACCCTACGAGCAGTACTTC
TRBV2	few	NA	TRBJ2-3	CASSPMITDTQYF	TGTGCCAGCAGTCCTATGATCACAGATACGCAGTATTTT
TRBV25-1	NA	TRBD1	TRBJ2-4	CASSGDRGRPSENIQYF	TGTGCCAGCAGTGGAGACAGGGGGAGACCTAGCGAAAACATTCAGTACTTC
TRBV7-2	few	TRBD1	TRBJ2-7	CASSYTTGGAGYEQYF	TGTGCCAGCAGCTACACGACAGGGGGCGCTGGGTACGAGCAGTACTTC
TRBV27	few	NA	TRBJ2-2	CASSLRGRTGELFF	TGTGCCAGCAGTTTGCGGGGGCGCACCGGGGAGCTGTTTTTT
TRBV4-1	few	NA	TRBJ2-7	CASSQGYTTYEQYF	TGCGCCAGCAGCCAAGGATACACCACCTACGAGCAGTACTTC
TRBV10-3	few	TRBD1	TRBJ2-1	CAISAGRGRGNEQFF	TGTGCCATCAGTGCCGGCAGGGGGAGAGGGAATGAGCAGTTCTTC
TRBV5-4	NA	TRBD1	TRBJ1-1	CASSSRTGNTEAFF	TGTGCCAGCAGCTCCCGGACAGGGAACACTGAAGCTTTCTTT
TRBV5-1	few	NA	TRBJ2-1	CASSSDQGVEQFF	TGCGCCAGCAGCTCGGACCAAGGGGTTGAGCAGTTCTTC
TRBV5-1	NA	TRBD2	TRBJ2-5	CASSLAGGPQTQYF	TGCGCCAGCAGCCTAGCGGGAGGGCCGCAGACCCAGTACTTC
TRBV7-2	NA	NA	TRBJ1-1	CASSPFLQQGKAFF	TGTGCCAGCAGCCCTTTTTTACAGCAAGGTAAAGCTTTCTTT